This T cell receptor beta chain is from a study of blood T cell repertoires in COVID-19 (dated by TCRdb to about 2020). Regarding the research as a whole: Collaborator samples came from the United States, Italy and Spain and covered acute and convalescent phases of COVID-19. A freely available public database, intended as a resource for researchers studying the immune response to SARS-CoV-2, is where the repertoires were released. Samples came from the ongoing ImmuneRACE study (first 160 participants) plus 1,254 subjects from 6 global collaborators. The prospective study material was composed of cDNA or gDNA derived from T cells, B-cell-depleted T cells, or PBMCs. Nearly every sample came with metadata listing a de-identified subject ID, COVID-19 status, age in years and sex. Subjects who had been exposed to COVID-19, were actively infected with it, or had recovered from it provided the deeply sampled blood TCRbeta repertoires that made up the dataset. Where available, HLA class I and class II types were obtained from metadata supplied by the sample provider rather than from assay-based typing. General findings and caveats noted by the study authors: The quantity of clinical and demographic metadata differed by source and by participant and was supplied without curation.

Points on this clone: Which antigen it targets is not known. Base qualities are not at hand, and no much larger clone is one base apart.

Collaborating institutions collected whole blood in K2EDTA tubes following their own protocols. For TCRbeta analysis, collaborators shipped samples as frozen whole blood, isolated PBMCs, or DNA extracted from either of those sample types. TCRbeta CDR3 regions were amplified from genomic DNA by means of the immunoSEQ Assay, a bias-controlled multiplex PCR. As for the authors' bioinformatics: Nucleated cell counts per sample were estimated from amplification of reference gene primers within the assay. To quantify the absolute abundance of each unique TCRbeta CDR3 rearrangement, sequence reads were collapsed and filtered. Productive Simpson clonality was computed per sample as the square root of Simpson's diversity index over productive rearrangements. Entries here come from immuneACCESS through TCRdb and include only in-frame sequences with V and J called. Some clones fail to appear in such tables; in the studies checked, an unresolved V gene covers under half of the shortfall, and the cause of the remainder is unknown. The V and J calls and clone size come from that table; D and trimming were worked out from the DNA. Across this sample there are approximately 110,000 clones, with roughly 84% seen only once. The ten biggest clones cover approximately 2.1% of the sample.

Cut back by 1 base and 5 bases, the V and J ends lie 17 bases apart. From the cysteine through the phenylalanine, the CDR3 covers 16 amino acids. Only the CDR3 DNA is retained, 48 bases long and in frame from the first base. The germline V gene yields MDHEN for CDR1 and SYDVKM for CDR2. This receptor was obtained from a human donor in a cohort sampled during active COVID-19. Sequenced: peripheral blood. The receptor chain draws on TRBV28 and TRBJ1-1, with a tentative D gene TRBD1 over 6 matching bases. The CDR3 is CASSLSPGAGETEAFF. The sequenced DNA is TGTGCCAGCAGTTTATCGCCCGGGGCAGGGGAGACTGAAGCTTTCTTT. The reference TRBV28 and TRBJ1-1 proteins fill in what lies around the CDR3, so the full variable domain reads DVKVTQSSRYLVKRTGEKVFLECVQDMDHENMFWYRQDPGLGLRLIYFSYDVKMKEKGDIPEGYSVSREKKERFSLILESASTNQTSMYLCASSLSPGAGETEAFFGQGTRLTVV.